Listed here is a single T cell receptor (beta chain). Its specificity is not known. The authors made the TRB cDNA libraries by 5' RACE using UMI labels. Reanalyzing the 5' RACE reads, TCRdb keeps one entry per CDR3 protein, without DNA. This sample contains over 100,000 distinct CDR3 sequences. The sample is drawn from a study of CXCR3-negative and CXCR3-positive naive CD8 T cells. Broader study findings: A higher hydrophobicity marked the TRB CDR3s of CXCR3-positive naive cells versus CXCR3-negative naive cells.

Germline V gene lookup returns CDR1 MGHRA and CDR2 YSYEKL. The CDR3 extends over 17 amino acids. The rearrangement uses TRBV4-1 and TRBJ2-2; TCRdb's D call of TRBD1 is untestable without DNA. The receptor was isolated from a human donor in good health. Some clones in this sample may be carry-over from other donors' samples. Sequencing input: naive CXCR3- CD8+ T cells from blood. Subset of the sample: CD45RO-CCR7+CD27+CD95- naive CD8+ T cells lacking CXCR3 (TNR3-). The CDR3 is CASSHGTGVVLTGGLFF.